This T cell receptor (beta chain) is drawn from a study of CD8 T cells in Susac syndrome. After extraction with the RNeasy kit, roughly 0.5 to 1 ug of the RNA was reverse transcribed using random hexamers. From the immunoSEQ multiplex PCR reads, TCRdb called clonotypes with MiXCR, one entry per CDR3 protein. Among over 150,000 distinct CDR3 sequences listed, about 96% were seen once. This clonotype was seen only once. V was shortened by 4 bases and J by 4 bases, with 7 bases between the two germline ends. Germline V lookup: CDR1 LGHDT, CDR2 YNNKEL (reference sequence). The CDR3 runs to 12 residues. The receptor was derived from a human donor with multiple sclerosis. J is TRBJ2-5 and V is TRBV3-1; D ambiguous. Material for sequencing was CD4+ T cells from PBMCs. Here the CDR3 DNA reads TGTGCCAGCAGCCCTTGGGGAGAGACCCAGTACTTC. Protein: CASSPWGETQYF.